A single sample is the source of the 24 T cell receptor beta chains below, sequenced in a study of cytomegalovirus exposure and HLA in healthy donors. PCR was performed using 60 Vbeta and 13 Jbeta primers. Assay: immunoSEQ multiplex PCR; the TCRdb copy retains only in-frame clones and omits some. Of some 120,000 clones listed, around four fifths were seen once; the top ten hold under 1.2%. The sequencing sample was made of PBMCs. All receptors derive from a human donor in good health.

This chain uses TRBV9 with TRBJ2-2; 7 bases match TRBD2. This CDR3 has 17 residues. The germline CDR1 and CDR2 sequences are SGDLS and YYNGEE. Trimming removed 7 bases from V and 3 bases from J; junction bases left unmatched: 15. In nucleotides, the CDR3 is TGTGCCAGCGGGGGGGTGGTGGCAGGGACGGACACCGGGGAGCTGTTTTTT. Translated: CASGGVVAGTDTGELFF.

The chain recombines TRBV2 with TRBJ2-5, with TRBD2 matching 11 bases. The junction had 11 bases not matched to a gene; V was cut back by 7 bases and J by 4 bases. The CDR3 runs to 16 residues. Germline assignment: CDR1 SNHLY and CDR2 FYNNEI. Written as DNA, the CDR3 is TGTGCCAGCACCTTAACCGGGACTAGCGGAGGAGAGACCCAGTACTTC. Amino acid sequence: CASTLTGTSGGETQYF.

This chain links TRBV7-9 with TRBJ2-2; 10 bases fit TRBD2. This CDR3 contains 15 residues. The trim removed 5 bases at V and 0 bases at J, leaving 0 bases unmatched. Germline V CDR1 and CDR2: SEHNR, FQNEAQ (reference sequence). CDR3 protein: CASSTSGANTGELFF. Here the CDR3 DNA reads TGTGCCAGCAGCACTAGCGGGGCGAACACCGGGGAGCTGTTTTTT.

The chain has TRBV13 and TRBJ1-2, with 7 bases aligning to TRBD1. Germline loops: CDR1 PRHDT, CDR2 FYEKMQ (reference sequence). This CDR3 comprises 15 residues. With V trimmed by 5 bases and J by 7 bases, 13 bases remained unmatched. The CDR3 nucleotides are TGTGCCAGCAGCCGGGGCTCCAGGGGGGAAGGTGGCTACACCTTC. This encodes CASSRGSRGEGGYTF.

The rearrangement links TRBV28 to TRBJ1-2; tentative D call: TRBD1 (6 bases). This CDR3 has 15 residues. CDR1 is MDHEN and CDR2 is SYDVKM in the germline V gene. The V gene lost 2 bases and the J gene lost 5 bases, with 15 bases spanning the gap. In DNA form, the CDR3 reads TGTGCCAGCAGTTTAAGGGCCGGGACAAGGTATGGCTACACCTTC. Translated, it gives CASSLRAGTRYGYTF.

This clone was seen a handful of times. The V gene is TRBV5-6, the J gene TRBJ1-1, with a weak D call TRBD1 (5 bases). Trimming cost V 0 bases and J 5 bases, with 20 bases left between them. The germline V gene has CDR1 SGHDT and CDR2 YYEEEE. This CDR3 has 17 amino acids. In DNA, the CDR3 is TGTGCCAGCAGCTTGGCCAATGTAAGGACAATCACGACTGAAGCTTTCTTT. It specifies CASSLANVRTITTEAFF.

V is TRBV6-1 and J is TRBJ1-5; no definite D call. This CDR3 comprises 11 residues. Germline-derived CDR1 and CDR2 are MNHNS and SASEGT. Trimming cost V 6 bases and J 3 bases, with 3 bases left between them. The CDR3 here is CASSNNQPQHF. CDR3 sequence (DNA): TGTGCCAGCAGCAACAATCAGCCCCAGCATTTT.

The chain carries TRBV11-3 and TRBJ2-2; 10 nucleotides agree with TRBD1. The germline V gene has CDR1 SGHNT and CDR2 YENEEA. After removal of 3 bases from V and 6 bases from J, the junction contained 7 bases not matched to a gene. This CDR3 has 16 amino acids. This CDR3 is CASSFMRQGAPGELFF. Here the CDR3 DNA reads TGTGCCAGCAGCTTTATGAGACAGGGGGCCCCCGGGGAGCTGTTTTTT.

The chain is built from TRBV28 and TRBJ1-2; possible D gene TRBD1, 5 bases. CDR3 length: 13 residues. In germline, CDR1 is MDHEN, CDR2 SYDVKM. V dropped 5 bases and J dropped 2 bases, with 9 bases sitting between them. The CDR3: CASSPGGNYGYTF. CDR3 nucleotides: TGTGCCAGCAGTCCCGGGGGGAACTATGGCTACACCTTC.

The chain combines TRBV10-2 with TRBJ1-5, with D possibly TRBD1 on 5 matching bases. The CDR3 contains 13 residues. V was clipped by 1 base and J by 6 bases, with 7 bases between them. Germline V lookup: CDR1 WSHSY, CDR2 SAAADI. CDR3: CASSEYGGQPQHF. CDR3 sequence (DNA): TGCGCCAGCAGTGAGTACGGGGGTCAGCCCCAGCATTTT.

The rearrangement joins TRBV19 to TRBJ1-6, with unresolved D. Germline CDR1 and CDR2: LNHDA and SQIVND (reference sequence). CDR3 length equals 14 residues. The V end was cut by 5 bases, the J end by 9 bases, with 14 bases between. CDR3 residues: CASSAGYAGSPLHF. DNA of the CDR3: TGTGCCAGTAGTGCAGGATATGCCGGTTCACCCCTCCACTTT.

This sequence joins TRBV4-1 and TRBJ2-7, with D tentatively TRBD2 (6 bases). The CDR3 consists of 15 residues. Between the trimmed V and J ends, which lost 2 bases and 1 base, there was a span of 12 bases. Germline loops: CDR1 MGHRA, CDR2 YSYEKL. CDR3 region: CASSQTLSGSYEQYF. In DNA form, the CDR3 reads TGCGCCAGCAGCCAAACGTTAAGCGGGTCCTACGAGCAGTACTTC.

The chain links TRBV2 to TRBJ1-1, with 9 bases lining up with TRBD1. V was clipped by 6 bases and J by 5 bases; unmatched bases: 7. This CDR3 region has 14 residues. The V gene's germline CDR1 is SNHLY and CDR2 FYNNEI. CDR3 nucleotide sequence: TGTGCCAGCAGGGCACAGGGGGCGGAGACTGAAGCTTTCTTT. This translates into CASRAQGAETEAFF.

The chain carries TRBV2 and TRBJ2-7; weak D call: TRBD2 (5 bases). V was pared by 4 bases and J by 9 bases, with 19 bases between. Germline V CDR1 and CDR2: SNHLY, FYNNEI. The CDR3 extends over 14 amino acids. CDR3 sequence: CASSAEASQGGQYF. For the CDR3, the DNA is TGTGCCAGCAGTGCGGAGGCGAGCCAAGGAGGGCAGTACTTC.

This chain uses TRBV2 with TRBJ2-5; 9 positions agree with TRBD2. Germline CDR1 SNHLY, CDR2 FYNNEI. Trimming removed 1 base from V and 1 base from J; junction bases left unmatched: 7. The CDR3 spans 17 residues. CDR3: CASSEGMASGAQETQYF. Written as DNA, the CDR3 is TGTGCCAGCAGTGAAGGAATGGCTAGCGGGGCCCAAGAGACCCAGTACTTC. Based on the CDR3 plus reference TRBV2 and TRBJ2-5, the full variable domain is EPEVTQTPSHQVTQMGQEVILRCVPISNHLYFYWYRQILGQKVEFLVSFYNNEISEKSEIFDDQFSVERPDGSNFTLKIRSTKLEDSAMYFCASSEGMASGAQETQYFGPGTRLLVL.

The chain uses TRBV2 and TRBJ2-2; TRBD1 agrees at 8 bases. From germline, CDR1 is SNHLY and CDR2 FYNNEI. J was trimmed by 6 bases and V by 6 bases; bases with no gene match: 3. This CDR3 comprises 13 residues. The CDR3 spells CASRVQGAGELFF. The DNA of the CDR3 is TGTGCCAGCAGGGTACAGGGGGCCGGGGAGCTGTTTTTT.

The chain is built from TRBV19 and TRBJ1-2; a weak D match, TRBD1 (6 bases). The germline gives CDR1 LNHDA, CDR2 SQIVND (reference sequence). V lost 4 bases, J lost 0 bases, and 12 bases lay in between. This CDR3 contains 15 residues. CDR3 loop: CASSTLGAANYGYTF. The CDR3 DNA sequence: TGTGCCAGTAGTACCTTGGGGGCAGCTAACTATGGCTACACCTTC.

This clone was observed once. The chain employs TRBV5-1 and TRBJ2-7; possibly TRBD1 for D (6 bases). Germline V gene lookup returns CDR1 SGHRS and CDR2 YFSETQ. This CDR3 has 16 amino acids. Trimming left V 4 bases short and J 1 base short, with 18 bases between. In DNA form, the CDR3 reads TGCGCCAGCAGCCAGGTGTCCGGGACAAGATCCTACGAGCAGTACTTC. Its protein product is CASSQVSGTRSYEQYF.

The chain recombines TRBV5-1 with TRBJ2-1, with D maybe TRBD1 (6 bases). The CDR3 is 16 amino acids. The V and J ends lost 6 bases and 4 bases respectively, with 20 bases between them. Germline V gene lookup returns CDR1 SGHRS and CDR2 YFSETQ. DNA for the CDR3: TGCGCCAGCAAGTTTAGCCCACAGGGAAGGTACAATGAGCAGTTCTTC. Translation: CASKFSPQGRYNEQFF.

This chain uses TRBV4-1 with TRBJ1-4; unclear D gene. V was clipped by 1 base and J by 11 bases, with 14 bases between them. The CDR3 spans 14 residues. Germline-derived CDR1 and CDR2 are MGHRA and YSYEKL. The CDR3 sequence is CASSQVVPPEKLFF. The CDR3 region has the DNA TGCGCCAGCAGCCAAGTCGTACCTCCGGAGAAACTGTTTTTT.

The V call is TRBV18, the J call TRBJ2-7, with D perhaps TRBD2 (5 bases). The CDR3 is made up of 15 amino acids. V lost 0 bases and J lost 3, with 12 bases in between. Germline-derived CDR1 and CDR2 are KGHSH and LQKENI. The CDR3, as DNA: TGTGCCAGCTCACCACCAGGGTTAGGAGGCTACGAGCAGTACTTC. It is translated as CASSPPGLGGYEQYF.

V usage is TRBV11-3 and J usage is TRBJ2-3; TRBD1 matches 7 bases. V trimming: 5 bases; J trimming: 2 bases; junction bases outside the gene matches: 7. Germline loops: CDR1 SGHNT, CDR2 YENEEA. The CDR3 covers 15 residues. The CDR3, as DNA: TGTGCCAGCAGCGTGAGACAGGGAACCACAGATACGCAGTATTTT. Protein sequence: CASSVRQGTTDTQYF.

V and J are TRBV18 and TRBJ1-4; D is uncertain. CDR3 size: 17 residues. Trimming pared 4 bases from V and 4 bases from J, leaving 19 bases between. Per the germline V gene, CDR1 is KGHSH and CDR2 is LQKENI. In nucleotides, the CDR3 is TGTGCCAGCTCACGAACCTTGTCGACACCGGATAATGAAAAACTGTTTTTT. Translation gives CASSRTLSTPDNEKLFF.

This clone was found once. The chain's CDR3 is CASSFPGNTQYF. The CDR3 DNA is TGTGCCAGCAGCTTCCCCGGTAATACGCAGTATTTT. The rearrangement uses TRBV5-4 and TRBJ2-3; D remains unclear. The V gene lost 2 bases and the J gene lost 7 bases, with 8 bases spanning the gap. The CDR3 is 12 amino acids. Germline CDR1 is SGHNT and CDR2 is YYREEE (reference sequence).